This TCR beta chain was retrieved from a study of Graves' ophthalmopathy and Graves' hyperthyroidism. Looking at the study overall: Hyperthyroidism counted as stable given no ophthalmopathy within 18 months of follow-up.

The CDR3 has 12 amino acids. CDR1 and CDR2 from the germline V gene are SGHTA and FQGNSA. Amplification from RNA transcripts yielded the TCR beta CDR3 regions. Second-round multiplex PCR came after a first-round RT-PCR that employed HTBI primers. TCRdb reprocessed the multiplex PCR reads with MiXCR, giving one entry per CDR3 protein. The sample holds over a million distinct CDR3 sequences, 35% to 45% seen once. This clonotype was seen only a few times. Sequence at one end of the junction differs from germline and may be a read error. Other autoimmune disease, uncontrolled infection, pregnancy and lactation led to exclusion.

The sample comprised peripheral blood or thyroid tissue (not recorded which). The receptor was isolated from an adult man with Graves' hyperthyroidism. This chain joins TRBV7-2 and TRBJ2-5; maybe TRBD1 (5 bases). CDR3 in amino acids: CASTQSRVDWIF. The CDR3 DNA reads TGTGCCAGCACCCAAAGCAGGGTGGATTGGATCTTC.